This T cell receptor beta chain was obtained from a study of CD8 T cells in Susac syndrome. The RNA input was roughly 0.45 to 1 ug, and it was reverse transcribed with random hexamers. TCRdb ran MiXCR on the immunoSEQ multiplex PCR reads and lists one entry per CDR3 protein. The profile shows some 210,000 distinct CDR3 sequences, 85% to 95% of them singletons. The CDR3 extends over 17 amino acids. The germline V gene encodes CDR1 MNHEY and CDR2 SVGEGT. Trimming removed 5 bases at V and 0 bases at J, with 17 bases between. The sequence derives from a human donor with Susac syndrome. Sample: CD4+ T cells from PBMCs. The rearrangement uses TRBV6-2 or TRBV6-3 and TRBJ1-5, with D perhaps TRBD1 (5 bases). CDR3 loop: CASSDPDLGPSNQPQHF. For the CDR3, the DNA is TGTGCCAGCAGTGATCCGGACCTGGGACCTAGCAATCAGCCCCAGCATTTT.